A selection of T cell receptor beta chains follows, all from one sample in a study of human T cells and chemical hapten exposure. TCRdb reanalysed the RACE reads using MiXCR and keeps one entry per CDR3 protein. The sample has over 35,000 distinct CDR3 sequences; roughly 13% are singletons. This specimen was whole blood, taken in connection with sensitization to the hapten diphenylcyclopropenone (DPC). The receptor source for this set is a woman in her thirties or forties with alopecia areata. Some clones in this sample may be carry-over from other donors' samples. CDR3s include the opening cysteine and the closing phenylalanine or tryptophan. The D gene is left open where the match is weak. Clone size, where shown, is once, few, many, or a class for clones that have expanded.

>NA|TRBJ1-5|TRBV5-1|TRBD1
TGCGCCAGCAGGCCAGGGGGAGTGGGGCCCCAGCATTTT
CASRPGGVGPQHF
>NA|TRBJ1-1|TRBV7-2|NA
TGTGCCAGCAGCGAGCTGAGATCCACTGAAGCTTTCTTT
CASSELRSTEAFF
>NA|TRBJ2-4|TRBV7-2|NA
TGTGCCAGCAGCTTACCGGGCAGGGTGGGAAACATTCAGTACTTC
CASSLPGRVGNIQYF
>NA|TRBJ1-1|TRBV19|NA
TGTGCCAGTAGTATATTCACTGAAGCTTTCTTT
CASSIFTEAFF
>few|TRBJ2-5|TRBV7-2|NA
TGTGCCAGCAGCTTAGAGGTTCGGGAGACCCAGTACTTC
CASSLEVRETQYF
>few|TRBJ2-7|TRBV3-1|NA
TGTGCCAGCAGCCAAGGTACCCCCACGGCTCTGGGAGAGCAGTACTTC
CASSQGTPTALGEQYF
>NA|TRBJ2-7|TRBV4-1|NA
TGCGCCAGCAGCCGTCTTATGGGGCCCTACGAGCAGTACTTC
CASSRLMGPYEQYF
>many|TRBJ2-1|TRBV19|NA
TGTGCCAGTAGTATAGATCCCCCTTCGGCCTTGGGCGCCTACAATGAGCAGTTCTTC
CASSIDPPSALGAYNEQFF
>NA|TRBJ1-5|TRBV28|NA
TGTGCCAGCAGTTTGCAGGTTGGTCAGCCCCAGCATTTT
CASSLQVGQPQHF
>few|TRBJ1-5|TRBV28|TRBD1
TGTGCCAGCATACCGGGACAGGGAGGCAGCAATCAGCCCCAGCATTTT
CASIPGQGGSNQPQHF
>NA|TRBJ2-7|TRBV7-6|NA
TGTGCCAGCAGCCCCCAGGACCCAATCTACGAGCAGTACTTC
CASSPQDPIYEQYF
>few|TRBJ2-1|TRBV7-2|NA
TGTGCCAGCAGCCAGAGTACTCTGACAACCTACAATGAGCAGTTCTTC
CASSQSTLTTYNEQFF
>NA|TRBJ2-7|TRBV20-1|NA
TGCAGTGCAGTCCACGGGGCTTACGAGCAGTACTTC
CSAVHGAYEQYF
>many|TRBJ1-6|TRBV6-6|NA
TGTGCCAGCAGCTTAGACAGGTGGAGGAATTCACCCCTCCACTTT
CASSLDRWRNSPLHF
>many|TRBJ2-3|TRBV20-1|NA
TGCAGTGCTAGGGGGGACATCTTCACAGATACGCAGTATTTT
CSARGDIFTDTQYF
>few|TRBJ2-3|TRBV27|TRBD1
TGTGCCAGCAGACAGGGGTCGGGCACAGATACGCAGTATTTT
CASRQGSGTDTQYF
>many|TRBJ1-5|TRBV28|TRBD1
TGTGCCAGCAGTCCCGGGACAGGGCCATGGCCCCAGCATTTT
CASSPGTGPWPQHF
>NA|TRBJ2-1|TRBV20-1|TRBD2
TGCAGTGCGCCTCCACTAGCGGGAGCCAATGAGCAGTTCTTC
CSAPPLAGANEQFF
>many|TRBJ2-1|TRBV29-1|TRBD1
TGCAGCGTTGAATTTCAGGGGGCTTACAATGAGCAGTTCTTC
CSVEFQGAYNEQFF
>few|TRBJ2-6|TRBV6-5|NA
TGTGCCAGCAGTTACTTCACCGAATCTGGGGCCAACGTCCTGACTTTC
CASSYFTESGANVLTF
>NA|TRBJ2-7|TRBV29-1|TRBD1
TGCAGCGCCTTTTTGGCAGGGGGCAACGAGCAGTACTTC
CSAFLAGGNEQYF
>few|TRBJ2-3|TRBV9|NA
TGTGCCAGCAGCGTAGCCCAGGGCACAGATACGCAGTATTTT
CASSVAQGTDTQYF
>NA|TRBJ2-3|TRBV27|NA
TGTGCCAGCAGTTTTTTCGGCAGAGACACAGATACGCAGTATTTT
CASSFFGRDTDTQYF
>few|TRBJ2-1|TRBV28|NA
TGTGCCAGCAGTCCAAACCAGGGGGGCGAGCAGTTCTTC
CASSPNQGGEQFF
>many|TRBJ2-2|TRBV9|TRBD2
TGTGCCAGCTCGCGGACTAGCGGCACCGGGGAGCTGTTTTTT
CASSRTSGTGELFF
>few|TRBJ1-5|TRBV28|NA
TGTGCCAGCAGTTTAAGAGGGGCTCGGAATCAGCCCCAGCATTTT
CASSLRGARNQPQHF
>many|TRBJ2-5|TRBV18|NA
TGTGCCAGCTCACGTAGCCGGGAAGAGACCCAGTACTTC
CASSRSREETQYF
>few|TRBJ1-1|TRBV7-6|NA
TGTGCCAGCAGCTTAGGCGTCAGGGGCACTGAAGCTTTCTTT
CASSLGVRGTEAFF
>NA|TRBJ1-1|TRBV5-5|NA
TGTGCCAGCAGCTTGGAGGCAGGACCCTTGAACACTGAAGCTTTCTTT
CASSLEAGPLNTEAFF
>NA|TRBJ2-7|TRBV3-1|NA
TGTGCCAGCAGCCAAGGGACTGGCTTCTACGAGCAGTACTTC
CASSQGTGFYEQYF
>NA|TRBJ2-7|TRBV18|NA
TGTGCCAGCTCACCCGGGACTTCCGCCTACGAGCAGTACTTC
CASSPGTSAYEQYF
>many|TRBJ2-6|TRBV27|NA
TGTGCCAGCAGTTTTAGGGCTGGGGCCAACGTCCTGACTTTC
CASSFRAGANVLTF
>few|TRBJ1-1|TRBV29-1|NA
TGCAGCGTTATAGCCGACCTGAACACTGAAGCTTTCTTT
CSVIADLNTEAFF
>NA|TRBJ1-2|TRBV7-9|NA
TGTGCCAGCAGCCCACAGGGAGCCTATGGCTACACCTTC
CASSPQGAYGYTF
>few|TRBJ2-7|TRBV5-1|NA
TGCGCCAGCAGCTTGGTCCAGGCACCCTACGAGCAGTACTTC
CASSLVQAPYEQYF
>many|TRBJ1-1|TRBV29-1|NA
TGCAGCGTTGAAATACAGGAGACTGAAGCTTTCTTT
CSVEIQETEAFF
>few|TRBJ1-1|TRBV5-5|NA
TGTGCCAGCAGCTTCAGGGGGAACACTGAAGCTTTCTTT
CASSFRGNTEAFF
>many|TRBJ1-4|TRBV27|TRBD1
TGTGCCAGCAGTCCTAGGACAGGGGCCGAAAAACTGTTTTTT
CASSPRTGAEKLFF
>NA|TRBJ2-3|TRBV28|NA
TGTGCCAGCAGTCTAACTCCACGCGGGGCATCGGATACGCAGTATTTT
CASSLTPRGASDTQYF
>few|TRBJ2-3|TRBV5-1|TRBD2
TGCGCCAGCAGCTTGGCGGGGGGGCCCACAGATACGCAGTATTTT
CASSLAGGPTDTQYF
>many|TRBJ2-3|TRBV6-6|TRBD2
TGTGCCAGCGCGGGAGACACAGATACGCAGTATTTT
CASAGDTDTQYF
>many|TRBJ2-2|TRBV7-8|TRBD2
TGTGCCAGCAGCTTATTAGCGGGAGCCTCGAACACCGGGGAGCTGTTTTTT
CASSLLAGASNTGELFF
>many|TRBJ2-1|TRBV9|NA
TGTGCCAGCAGCGTAGATTCCCGGGACGGCTACAATGAGCAGTTCTTC
CASSVDSRDGYNEQFF
>many|TRBJ1-1|TRBV6-1|NA
TGTGCCAGCAGACGGAGGGGGGAAGTCACTGAAGCTTTCTTT
CASRRRGEVTEAFF
>many|TRBJ2-7|TRBV7-2|TRBD1
TGTGCCAGCAGCAAACCGGGACAGGGGGATTACGAGCAGTACTTC
CASSKPGQGDYEQYF